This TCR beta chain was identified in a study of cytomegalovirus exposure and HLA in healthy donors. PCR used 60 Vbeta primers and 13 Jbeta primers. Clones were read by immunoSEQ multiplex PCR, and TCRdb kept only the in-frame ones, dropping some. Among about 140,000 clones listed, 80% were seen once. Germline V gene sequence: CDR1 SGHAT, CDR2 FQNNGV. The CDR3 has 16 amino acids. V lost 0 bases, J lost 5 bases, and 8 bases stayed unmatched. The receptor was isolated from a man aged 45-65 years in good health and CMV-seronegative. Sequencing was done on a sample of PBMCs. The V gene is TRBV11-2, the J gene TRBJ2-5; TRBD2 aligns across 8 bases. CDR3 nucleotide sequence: TGTGCCAGCAGCTTAGATCCGGGACTAGGAGCGGAGACCCAGTACTTC. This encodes CASSLDPGLGAETQYF.